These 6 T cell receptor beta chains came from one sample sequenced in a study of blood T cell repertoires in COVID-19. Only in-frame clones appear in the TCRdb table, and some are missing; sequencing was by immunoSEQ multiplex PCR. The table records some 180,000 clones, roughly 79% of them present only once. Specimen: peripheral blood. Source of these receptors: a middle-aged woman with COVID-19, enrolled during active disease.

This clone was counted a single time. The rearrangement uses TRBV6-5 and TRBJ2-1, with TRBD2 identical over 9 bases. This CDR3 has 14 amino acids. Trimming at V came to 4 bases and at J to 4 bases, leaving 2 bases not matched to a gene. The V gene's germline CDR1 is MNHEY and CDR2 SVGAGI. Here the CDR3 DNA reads TGTGCCAGCAGTTTAGCGGGGGATTACAATGAGCAGTTCTTC. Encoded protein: CASSLAGDYNEQFF.

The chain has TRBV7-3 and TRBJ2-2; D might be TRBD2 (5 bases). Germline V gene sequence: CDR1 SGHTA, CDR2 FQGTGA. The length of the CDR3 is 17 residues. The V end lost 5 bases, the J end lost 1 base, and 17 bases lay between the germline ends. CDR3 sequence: CASSPLSGSGNTGELFF. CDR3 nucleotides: TGTGCCAGCAGCCCCCTTAGTGGGAGCGGGAACACCGGGGAGCTGTTTTTT.

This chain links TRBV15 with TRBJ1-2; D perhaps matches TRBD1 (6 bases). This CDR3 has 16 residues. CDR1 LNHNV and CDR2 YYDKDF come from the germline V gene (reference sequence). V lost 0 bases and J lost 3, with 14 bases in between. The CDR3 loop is CATSREYRGADYGYTF. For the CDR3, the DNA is TGTGCCACCAGCAGAGAGTACCGGGGGGCGGACTATGGCTACACCTTC.

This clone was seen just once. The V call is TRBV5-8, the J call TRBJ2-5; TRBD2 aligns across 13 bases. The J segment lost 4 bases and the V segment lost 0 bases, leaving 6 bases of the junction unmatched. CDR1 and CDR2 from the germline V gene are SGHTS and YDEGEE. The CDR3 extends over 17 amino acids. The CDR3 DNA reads TGTGCCAGCAGCTTGGGGACTAGCGGGAGAGGGGGAGAGACCCAGTACTTC. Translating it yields CASSLGTSGRGGETQYF.

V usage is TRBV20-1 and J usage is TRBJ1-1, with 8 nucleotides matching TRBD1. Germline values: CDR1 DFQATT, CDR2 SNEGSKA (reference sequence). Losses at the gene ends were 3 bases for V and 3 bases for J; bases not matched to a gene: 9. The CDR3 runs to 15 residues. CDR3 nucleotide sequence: TGCAGTGCTAGTGACAGGGGCCATTGGGACACTGAAGCTTTCTTT. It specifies CSASDRGHWDTEAFF.

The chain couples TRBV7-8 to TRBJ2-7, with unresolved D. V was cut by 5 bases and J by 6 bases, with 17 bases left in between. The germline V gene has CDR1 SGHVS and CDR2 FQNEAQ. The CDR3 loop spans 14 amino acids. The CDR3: CASSPVAIVSEQYV. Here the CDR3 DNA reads TGTGCCAGCAGCCCTGTTGCTATCGTAAGCGAGCAGTACGTC.